The source of this T cell receptor (beta chain) is a study of blood T cell repertoires in COVID-19. Per germline, CDR1 SQVTM and CDR2 ANQGSEA. The J segment lost 3 bases and the V segment lost 4 bases, leaving 4 bases of the junction unmatched. The length of the CDR3 is 14 residues. TCRdb's copy holds only in-frame clones and misses some; the assay was immunoSEQ multiplex PCR. This table has approximately 300,000 clones, around 90% appearing once. This chain joins TRBV29-1 and TRBJ1-3; 9 nucleotides match TRBD1. The sequence derives from a woman aged 18-29 years with acute COVID-19. Specimen: PBMCs or T cells enriched from blood (not recorded which). CDR3 loop: CSVGDRALGNTIYF. CDR3 sequence (DNA): TGCAGCGTTGGGGACAGGGCGCTTGGAAACACCATATATTTT.